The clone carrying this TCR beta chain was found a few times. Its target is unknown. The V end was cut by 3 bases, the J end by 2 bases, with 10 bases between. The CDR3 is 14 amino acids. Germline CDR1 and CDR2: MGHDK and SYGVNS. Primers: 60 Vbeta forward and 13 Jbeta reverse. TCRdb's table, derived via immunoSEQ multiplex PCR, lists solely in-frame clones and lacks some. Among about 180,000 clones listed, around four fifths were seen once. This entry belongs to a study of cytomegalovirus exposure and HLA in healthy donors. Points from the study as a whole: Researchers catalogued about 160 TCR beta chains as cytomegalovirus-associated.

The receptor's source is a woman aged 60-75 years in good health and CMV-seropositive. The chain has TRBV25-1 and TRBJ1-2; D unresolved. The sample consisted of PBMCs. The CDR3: CASSDRDRNYGYTF. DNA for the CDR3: TGTGCCAGCAGTGACCGGGATCGGAACTATGGCTACACCTTC.